Reported below is one TCR beta chain. The sample comes from a study of control samples from healthy donors and cancer patients. Using immunoSEQ multiplex PCR, the repertoire was profiled, and TCRdb retains in-frame clones only, with some absent. The sample contains over 150,000 clones, about 91% of which appear only once. This CDR3 has 15 residues. CDR1 and CDR2 (germline): SGHTA, FQGNSA. Trimming took off 0 bases at V and 3 bases at J, with 12 bases between the two ends. This clonotype was sampled from a woman between 40 and 55 years old in good health. The sample comprised blood. The V call is TRBV7-2, the J call TRBJ2-7; D is tentatively TRBD1 or TRBD2 (5 bases each). The CDR3 DNA reads as TGTGCCAGCAGCTTAGCTGTAGGGGCGGGCTACGAGCAGTACTTC. This translates into CASSLAVGAGYEQYF.